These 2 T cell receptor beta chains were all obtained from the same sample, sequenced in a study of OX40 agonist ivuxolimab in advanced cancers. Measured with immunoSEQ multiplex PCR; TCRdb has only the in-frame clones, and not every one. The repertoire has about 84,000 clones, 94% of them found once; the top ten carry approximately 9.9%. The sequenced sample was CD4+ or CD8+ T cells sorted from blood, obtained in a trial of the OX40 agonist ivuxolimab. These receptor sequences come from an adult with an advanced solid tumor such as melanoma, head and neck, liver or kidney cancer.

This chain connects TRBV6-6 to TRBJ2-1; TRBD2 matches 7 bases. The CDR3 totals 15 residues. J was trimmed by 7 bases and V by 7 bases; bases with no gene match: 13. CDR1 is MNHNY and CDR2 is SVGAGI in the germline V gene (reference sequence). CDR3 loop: CASTYGTISYNEQFF. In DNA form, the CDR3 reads TGTGCCAGCACCTATGGGACTATATCATATAATGAGCAGTTCTTC.

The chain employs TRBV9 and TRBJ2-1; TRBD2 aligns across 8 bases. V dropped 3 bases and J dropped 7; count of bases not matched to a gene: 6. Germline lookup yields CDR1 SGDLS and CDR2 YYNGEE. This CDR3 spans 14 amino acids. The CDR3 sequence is CASSEGTSPNEQFF. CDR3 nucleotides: TGTGCCAGCAGCGAGGGGACTAGTCCAAATGAGCAGTTCTTC.